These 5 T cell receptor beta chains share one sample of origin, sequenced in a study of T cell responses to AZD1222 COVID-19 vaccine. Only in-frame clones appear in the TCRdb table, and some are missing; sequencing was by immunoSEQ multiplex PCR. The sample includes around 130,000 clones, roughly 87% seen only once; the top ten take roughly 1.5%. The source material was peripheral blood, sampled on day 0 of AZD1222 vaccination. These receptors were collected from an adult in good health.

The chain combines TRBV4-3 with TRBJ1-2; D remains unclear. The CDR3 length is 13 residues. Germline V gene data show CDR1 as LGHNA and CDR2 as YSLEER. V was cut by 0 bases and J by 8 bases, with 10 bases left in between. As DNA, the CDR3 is TGCGCCAGCAGCCAAGATCAGGCCAGCGGCTACACCTTC. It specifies CASSQDQASGYTF.

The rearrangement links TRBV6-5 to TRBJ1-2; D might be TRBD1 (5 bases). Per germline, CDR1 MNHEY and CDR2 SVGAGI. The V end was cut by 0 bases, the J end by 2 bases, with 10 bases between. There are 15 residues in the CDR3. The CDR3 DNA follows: TGTGCCAGCAGTTACTCTAGGGGAGTGAACTATGGCTACACCTTC. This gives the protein CASSYSRGVNYGYTF.

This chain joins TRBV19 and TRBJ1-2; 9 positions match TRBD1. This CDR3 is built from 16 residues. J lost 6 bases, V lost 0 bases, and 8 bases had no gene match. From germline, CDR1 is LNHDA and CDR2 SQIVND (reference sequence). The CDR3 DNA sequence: TGTGCCAGTAGTATAGACCCTGACAGGGGGGCTCATGGCTACACCTTC. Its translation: CASSIDPDRGAHGYTF. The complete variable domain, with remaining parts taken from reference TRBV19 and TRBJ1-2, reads DGGITQSPKYLFRKEGQNVTLSCEQNLNHDAMYWYRQDPGQGLRLIYYSQIVNDFQKGDIAEGYSVSREKKESFPLTVTSAQKNPTAFYLCASSIDPDRGAHGYTFGSGTRLTVV.

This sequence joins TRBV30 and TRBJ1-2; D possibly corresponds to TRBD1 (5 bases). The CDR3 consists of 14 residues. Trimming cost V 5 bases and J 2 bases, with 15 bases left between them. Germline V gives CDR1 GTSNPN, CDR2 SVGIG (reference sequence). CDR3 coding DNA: TGTGCCTGGGGGGGAGCCGGGGTAAACTATGGCTACACCTTC. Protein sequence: CAWGGAGVNYGYTF.

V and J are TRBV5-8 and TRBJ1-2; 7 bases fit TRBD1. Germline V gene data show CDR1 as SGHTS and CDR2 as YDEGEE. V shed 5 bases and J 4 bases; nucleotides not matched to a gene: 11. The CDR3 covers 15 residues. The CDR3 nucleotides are TGTGCCAGCAGACCACTGGGACAGACAGGCTATGGCTACACCTTC. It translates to CASRPLGQTGYGYTF.